A single sample gave rise to the 28 T cell receptor beta chains below, sequenced in a study of patients and donors after allogeneic stem cell transplantation. TCRdb redid the calling of the RT-PCR reads with MiXCR, one entry per CDR3 protein. In the table there are about 960,000 distinct CDR3 sequences, around 17% of which are singletons. The sequenced material came from blood, either unsorted or a sorted T cell fraction (not recorded which). The receptors were gathered from a human donor who was either an allogeneic HSCT recipient or a stem cell or donor lymphocyte infusion donor (not recorded which). It is not recorded whose cells these are; they may come from a transplant donor.

The chain joins TRBV12-5 to TRBJ2-7; D might be TRBD1 or TRBD2, each matching 5 bases. CDR1 is LGHNT and CDR2 is FRNRAP in the germline V gene. The germline V and J ends were trimmed by 5 bases and 2 bases, with 19 bases remaining between them. CDR3 length: 16 residues. DNA of the CDR3: TGTGCTAGTGGTCCCACTACGGGGCCAAATACCTACGAGCAGTACTTC. Protein product: CASGPTTGPNTYEQYF.

This clonotype was counted a few times. The chain couples TRBV3-1 to TRBJ2-5; D tentatively fits TRBD1 or TRBD2 (5 bases each). Germline V lookup: CDR1 LGHDT, CDR2 YNNKEL (reference sequence). V was trimmed by 0 bases and J by 0 bases, leaving 8 bases between them. CDR3 length: 15 residues. The CDR3 protein is CASSQDEGNQETQYF. The CDR3 DNA sequence: TGTGCCAGCAGCCAAGATGAGGGGAACCAAGAGACCCAGTACTTC.

The chain is built from TRBV7-9 and TRBJ1-2; no clear D gene. Germline assignment: CDR1 SEHNR and CDR2 FQNEAQ (reference sequence). The CDR3 is 15 amino acids. V was shortened by 8 bases and J by 3 bases, with 19 bases between the two germline ends. CDR3 sequence: CASLKGPGRDYGYTF. The CDR3 region has the DNA TGTGCCAGCCTTAAGGGTCCGGGAAGGGACTATGGCTACACCTTC.

CDR3 nucleotide sequence: TGCGCCAGCAGCTTAGAGGGAGGAGACTACGAGCAGTACTTC. Amino acid sequence: CASSLEGGDYEQYF. This chain connects TRBV5-1 to TRBJ2-7, with D possibly being TRBD2 (6 bases). Germline V gives CDR1 SGHRS, CDR2 YFSETQ. Between the trimmed V and J ends, which lost 2 bases and 3 bases, there was a span of 12 bases. CDR3 length equals 14 residues.

The chain carries TRBV15 and TRBJ1-5; D is possibly TRBD1 (5 bases). V was shortened by 0 bases and J by 9 bases, with 15 bases between the two germline ends. Germline CDR1 LNHNV, CDR2 YYDKDF (reference sequence). This CDR3 is built from 15 residues. The CDR3 sequence is CATSRDRQGTMPQHF. CDR3 bases: TGTGCCACCAGCAGAGATCGTCAGGGAACGATGCCCCAGCATTTT.

This chain links TRBV10-3 with TRBJ1-5; maybe TRBD1 (5 bases). This CDR3 contains 15 residues. Trimming pared 3 bases from V and 1 base from J, leaving 10 bases between. Germline loops: CDR1 ENHRY, CDR2 SYGVKD. The CDR3 protein is CAISDSGGSNQPQHF. The DNA for the CDR3 is TGTGCCATCAGTGATTCGGGGGGGAGCAATCAGCCCCAGCATTTT.

This chain links TRBV7-9 with TRBJ1-3; possible D gene TRBD1, 5 bases. Germline V gene lookup returns CDR1 SEHNR and CDR2 FQNEAQ (reference sequence). CDR3 size: 14 residues. The germline V and J ends were trimmed by 4 bases and 4 bases, with 11 bases remaining between them. The CDR3 protein is CASSSRGYGNTIYF. The CDR3 nucleotides read TGTGCCAGCAGCTCAAGGGGATACGGAAACACCATATATTTT.

V usage is TRBV12-3 or TRBV12-4 and J usage is TRBJ2-3; D perhaps matches TRBD1 (6 bases). The CDR3 has 16 amino acids. Trimming removed 2 bases at V and 2 bases at J, with 14 bases between. CDR3 residues: CASSLYKTGNTDTQYF. In DNA, the CDR3 is TGTGCCAGCAGTTTATATAAGACAGGAAACACAGATACGCAGTATTTT.

The chain links TRBV5-1 to TRBJ2-1; 11 bases agree with TRBD1. The CDR3 has 16 residues. J was trimmed by 10 bases and V by 0 bases; bases with no gene match: 9. Germline CDR1 is SGHRS and CDR2 is YFSETQ. This CDR3 reads CASSLARGQGAWEQFF. The CDR3 nucleotides read TGCGCCAGCAGCTTGGCCAGAGGACAGGGGGCTTGGGAGCAGTTCTTC.

V and J are TRBV20-1 and TRBJ2-7; D gene unclear. The CDR3 is made up of 14 amino acids. The V end lost 8 bases, the J end lost 4 bases, and 21 bases lay between the germline ends. CDR1 is DFQATT, CDR2 SNEGSKA, per germline (reference sequence). Here the CDR3 DNA reads TGCAGTACAGCCGGACGGAGAGTAGGATACGAGCAGTACTTC. Translation: CSTAGRRVGYEQYF.

The table lists this clonotype with a few counts. V and J are TRBV12-3 or TRBV12-4 and TRBJ1-2; 11 bases agree with TRBD1. J was trimmed by 4 bases and V by 6 bases; bases with no gene match: 7. The CDR3 loop spans 15 amino acids. Written as DNA, the CDR3 is TGTGCCAGCAGCCCCTCCGGGACAGGGGGCTATGGCTACACCTTC. It translates to CASSPSGTGGYGYTF.

The chain combines TRBV29-1 with TRBJ1-1, with D possibly being TRBD1 (6 bases). CDR3 length equals 13 residues. Trimming removed 3 bases at V and 5 bases at J, with 13 bases between. In germline, CDR1 is SQVTM, CDR2 ANQGSEA. The CDR3 is CSVDRGPGTEAFF. As DNA, the CDR3 is TGCAGCGTTGACAGGGGCCCCGGGACTGAAGCTTTCTTT. The whole variable domain, remainder taken from reference TRBV29-1 and TRBJ1-1, is SAVISQKPSRDICQRGTSLTIQCQVDSQVTMMFWYRQQPGQSLTLIATANQGSEATYESGFVIDKFPISRPNLTFSTLTVSNMSPEDSSIYLCSVDRGPGTEAFFGQGTRLTVV.

This clonotype has a handful of counts. J is TRBJ2-1 and V is TRBV5-6, with D possibly being TRBD2 (6 bases). V lost 4 bases and J 12 bases, leaving 17 bases between the germline ends. The CDR3 extends over 13 amino acids. Germline lookup yields CDR1 SGHDT and CDR2 YYEEEE. The CDR3 nucleotides read TGTGCCAGCAGCGCGGGATTACAGGACTCGCAGTTCTTC. Amino acids: CASSAGLQDSQFF.

This clonotype came up a few times. The J gene is TRBJ1-1, the V gene TRBV28; D is uncertain. There are 11 residues in the CDR3. Trimming cost V 7 bases and J 7 bases, with 10 bases left between them. Per germline, CDR1 MDHEN and CDR2 SYDVKM. The CDR3 DNA reads as TGTGCCAGCAAAGAGAAGGGTGAAGCTTTCTTT. It yields the protein CASKEKGEAFF.

This clonotype has more than one count but fewer than ten. CDR3 region: CASSVAAGGPGTQYF. The CDR3 bases are TGTGCCAGCAGCGTAGCGGCGGGAGGGCCTGGTACGCAGTATTTT. The chain carries TRBV9 and TRBJ2-3; 9 nucleotides agree with TRBD2. The CDR3 extends over 15 amino acids. V was pared by 0 bases and J by 8 bases, with 7 bases of the junction left unmatched. CDR1 SGDLS and CDR2 YYNGEE come from the germline V gene.

This rearrangement joins TRBV7-6 to TRBJ1-2, with 8 bases fitting TRBD1. Germline CDR1 reads SGHVS; CDR2 reads FNYEAQ. J was trimmed by 7 bases and V by 5 bases; bases with no gene match: 6. The CDR3 has 13 amino acids. The CDR3 nucleotides are TGTGCCAGCAGCGTCGACAGGGGATCTGGCTACACCTTC. This encodes CASSVDRGSGYTF.

The rearrangement joins TRBV4-3 to TRBJ1-1; D is unclear. Germline V gene data show CDR1 as LGHNA and CDR2 as YSLEER. V lost 0 bases and J 3 bases, leaving 8 bases between the germline ends. CDR3 length: 14 amino acids. CDR3 protein: CASSQDQTDTEAFF. DNA of the CDR3: TGCGCCAGCAGCCAAGATCAGACTGACACTGAAGCTTTCTTT.

This clonotype was seen more than once but under ten times. The chain links TRBV20-1 to TRBJ1-1, with D maybe TRBD1 (5 bases). Germline V gives CDR1 DFQATT, CDR2 SNEGSKA (reference sequence). The CDR3 is 13 residues long. Between the trimmed V and J ends, which lost 3 bases and 4 bases, there was a span of 12 bases. This chain's CDR3 is CSASLREGTEAFF. In nucleotides, the CDR3 is TGCAGTGCTAGCCTCAGGGAGGGCACTGAAGCTTTCTTT.

This clonotype was recorded a few times. The rearrangement uses TRBV27 and TRBJ2-5; D is uncertain. Trimming cost V 1 base and J 2 bases, with 8 bases left between them. There are 14 residues in the CDR3. The V gene's germline CDR1 is MNHEY and CDR2 SMNVEV (reference sequence). The CDR3, as DNA: TGTGCCAGCAGTTTATTCTGGGGTCAAGAGACCCAGTACTTC. It yields the protein CASSLFWGQETQYF.

The chain carries TRBV15 and TRBJ2-7, with D possibly TRBD2 on 7 matching bases. The CDR3 is 13 residues long. Germline-derived CDR1 and CDR2 are LNHNV and YYDKDF (reference sequence). V lost 5 bases, J lost 2 bases, and 10 bases lay in between. This CDR3 is CATSEGGPYEQYF. The CDR3 DNA reads as TGTGCCACCAGCGAGGGGGGGCCCTACGAGCAGTACTTC.

The chain combines TRBV2 with TRBJ1-6; 8 bases line up with TRBD1. CDR3 size: 15 residues. CDR1 and CDR2 (germline): SNHLY, FYNNEI. Unmatched junction bases numbered 7, after V lost 6 bases and J lost 6 bases. The CDR3 DNA follows: TGTGCCAGCAGCGGACAGGGAAGACGTAATTCACCCCTCCACTTT. Amino acids: CASSGQGRRNSPLHF.

The sample holds a few counts of this clonotype. This chain joins TRBV6-5 and TRBJ1-6; TRBD1 aligns across 8 bases. The V and J ends lost 4 bases and 5 bases, in that order; junction bases with no gene match: 7. The CDR3 has 16 amino acids. Per germline, CDR1 MNHEY and CDR2 SVGAGI. The CDR3 region is CASSSPGQGNNSPLHF. The CDR3 DNA sequence: TGTGCCAGCAGTTCCCCCGGACAGGGAAATAATTCACCCCTCCACTTT.

This clonotype was detected a few times. The chain carries TRBV20-1 and TRBJ2-1, with TRBD2 matching over 8 bases. This CDR3 is 14 amino acids long. Germline V gives CDR1 DFQATT, CDR2 SNEGSKA (reference sequence). The V and J ends lost 6 bases and 6 bases, in that order; junction bases with no gene match: 10. The CDR3 DNA reads as TGCAGTGCGCCGCCGCGGGGGGTTTTCAATGAGCAGTTCTTC. Protein product: CSAPPRGVFNEQFF.

The chain carries TRBV20-1 and TRBJ1-3; perhaps TRBD1 as D (5 bases). V lost 6 bases and J 0 bases, leaving 24 bases between the germline ends. The germline V gene has CDR1 DFQATT and CDR2 SNEGSKA (reference sequence). This CDR3 comprises 18 residues. The CDR3 DNA is TGCAGTGCCACCAGCGGCTTCGTGGACAAGAGCTCTGGAAACACCATATATTTT. It codes for CSATSGFVDKSSGNTIYF.

The chain has TRBV5-1 and TRBJ2-1; TRBD2 aligns across 11 bases. The germline V gene encodes CDR1 SGHRS and CDR2 YFSETQ. This CDR3 region has 16 residues. J was trimmed by 6 bases and V by 4 bases; bases with no gene match: 9. The CDR3, as DNA: TGCGCCAGCAGCCCGAGTAGCGGGGGGGCGTCCAATGAGCAGTTCTTC. This encodes CASSPSSGGASNEQFF.

The chain is built from TRBV7-9 and TRBJ1-2; TRBD1 matches 8 bases. V lost 7 bases to trimming and J lost 5 bases; unmatched junction nucleotides: 15. CDR1 is SEHNR, CDR2 FQNEAQ, per germline (reference sequence). This CDR3 has 16 amino acids. The CDR3 DNA reads TGTGCCAGCACCTTTAAGGGGACAGGCATGGGATATGGCTACACCTTC. Translated: CASTFKGTGMGYGYTF.

This clonotype was observed a handful of times. The chain's CDR3 is CASSRHLAGEGDTQYF. The CDR3 region has the DNA TGTGCCAGCAGCCGCCACCTAGCGGGGGAGGGAGATACGCAGTATTTT. The rearrangement links TRBV9 to TRBJ2-3, with TRBD2 identical over 10 bases. The CDR3 has 16 residues. Losses at the gene ends were 4 bases for V and 5 bases for J; bases not matched to a gene: 10. Germline V gene data show CDR1 as SGDLS and CDR2 as YYNGEE.

V usage is TRBV6-5 and J usage is TRBJ1-1; 9 bases map to TRBD1. This CDR3 spans 15 amino acids. J gave up 5 bases and V 4 bases, and 8 bases lay outside the gene matches. Looked up from germline, CDR1 is MNHEY and CDR2 is SVGAGI. For the CDR3, the DNA is TGTGCCAGCAGTTTCTCCAACAGGGGGCAAACTGAAGCTTTCTTT. It yields the protein CASSFSNRGQTEAFF.